This record covers a single TCR beta chain. No antigen is known for it. No quality values exist for individual bases; no much larger clone is one base distant. The data were obtained in a study of T cell changes during pregnancy in multiple sclerosis (dated by TCRdb to the late 2010s). The study in broad terms: Changes in the T cell repertoire over the course of pregnancy were examined in this study in women with multiple sclerosis.

Library method: the immunoSEQ multiplex PCR assay. This immuneACCESS table, as held by TCRdb, lists in-frame sequences with V and J called but not all clones. Of the missing ones, under half trace to an unresolved V gene in checked studies; the others have no known cause. This sample lists about 75,000 clones; approximately 90% were detected once. The biggest ten clones account for 0.4% to 0.45% of the sample. Via the germline V gene (reference sequence), CDR1 is GTSNPN and CDR2 SVGIG. V sheds 3 bases and J sheds 4 bases, leaving 10 bases between their ends. The CDR3 sequence holds 13 residues, the cysteine and phenylalanine included. The entry retains the CDR3 DNA only, 39 bases that are in frame from base 1.

Sequenced material: CD4+ T cells from peripheral blood mononuclear cells, taken before pregnancy. The sequence was collected from a female donor with multiple sclerosis, enrolled in a pregnancy study. This chain joins TRBV30 to TRBJ1-5; tentative D gene TRBD1, with 5 bases matching. The CDR3 here reads CAWSLRENQPQHF. The DNA sequence reads TGTGCCTGGAGCCTCAGGGAAAATCAGCCCCAGCATTTT.